This T cell receptor (beta chain) appears in the sequencing data of a study of Ad26.COV2.S vaccination and SARS-CoV-2 variants. Study background: Within the COV1001 Ad26.COV2.S trial arm, the donor was enrolled. Doses of Ad26.COV2.S were injected into muscle once or twice, 56 days apart.

The CDR3 runs 13 residues. V lost 4 bases and J lost 7, with 12 bases in between. Germline loops: CDR1 SGHRS, CDR2 YFSETQ. The data were produced by immunoSEQ multiplex PCR, yet TCRdb's version contains in-frame clones alone and is incomplete. The sample lists hundreds of thousands of clones; 80% to 90% were seen once. Treatment reported: some 20 received Ad26.COV2.S at low or high dose, single or two shots; 5 received placebo; per-sample allocation not given. Samples came from day 63 after the first vaccine or placebo injection. Spike of the Wuhan-strain SARS-CoV-2 was expressed by an Ad26 vector, which formed the vaccine.

This rearrangement joins TRBV5-1 to TRBJ2-1; weak D call: TRBD1 (6 bases). The sequenced sample was peripheral blood, obtained in a trial of Ad26.COV2.S vaccine versus placebo. This receptor was taken from a person aged 18-60 years who received the Ad26.COV2.S COVID-19 vaccine or a placebo. In DNA form, the CDR3 reads TGCGCCAGCAGCCTCCGGACAGCAAATGAGCAGTTCTTC. It yields the protein CASSLRTANEQFF. Looking up the rest from reference TRBV5-1 and TRBJ2-1 gives the full variable domain: KAGVTQTPRYLIKTRGQQVTLSCSPISGHRSVSWYQQTPGQGLQFLFEYFSETQRNKGNFPGRFSGRQFSNSRSEMNVSTLELGDSALYLCASSLRTANEQFFGPGTRLTVL.